The 8 T cell receptor beta chains listed next were all sequenced from one sample in a study of CD8+ T cells in alopecia areata. Isolated RNA was reverse transcribed into cDNA used as the sequencing template. The method was immunoSEQ multiplex PCR; TCRdb's version includes in-frame clones alone and lacks a portion of them. The sample carries 200,000 or so clones, about 60% recorded once. The source material was CD4+ T cells sorted from blood, sampled at week 0. The origin of the receptors is a human donor with alopecia areata.

This chain links TRBV7-2 with TRBJ2-2, with unresolved D. V was clipped by 5 bases and J by 6 bases, with 16 bases between them. The CDR3 loop spans 15 amino acids. Per the germline V gene, CDR1 is SGHTA and CDR2 is FQGNSA. CDR3 in DNA: TGTGCCAGCAGCCTAGTCCGGGCTGGCGCCGGGGAGCTGTTTTTT. Translation: CASSLVRAGAGELFF.

The gene calls are TRBV7-2 and TRBJ2-1, with TRBD2 matching over 9 bases. V lost 2 bases, J lost 4 bases, and 3 bases stayed unmatched. The germline V gene has CDR1 SGHTA and CDR2 FQGNSA. The CDR3 runs 15 residues. DNA for the CDR3: TGTGCCAGCAGCTTAAGCGGGGGGAGATACAATGAGCAGTTCTTC. Amino acid sequence: CASSLSGGRYNEQFF.

A few counts support this clone. The J gene is TRBJ2-5, the V gene TRBV30, with TRBD1 as a possible D gene (5 bases). The CDR3 length is 13 residues. V lost 3 bases, J lost 1 base, and 9 bases lay in between. Germline-derived CDR1 and CDR2 are GTSNPN and SVGIG (reference sequence). DNA for the CDR3: TGTGCCTGGAGAGCTAGGGGCCAAGAGACCCAGTACTTC. Protein: CAWRARGQETQYF.

The sample holds one count of this clone. This chain links TRBV25-1 with TRBJ2-1; D remains unclear. The germline gives CDR1 MGHDK, CDR2 SYGVNS. The CDR3 is made up of 13 amino acids. V was trimmed by 6 bases and J by 7 bases, leaving 13 bases between them. CDR3 in amino acids: CASSSVNENEQFF. For the CDR3, the DNA is TGTGCCAGCAGCTCGGTTAATGAGAATGAGCAGTTCTTC.

The CDR3 here is CAWTRKGRGFDQPQHF. Written as DNA, the CDR3 is TGTGCCTGGACTAGGAAGGGCAGGGGCTTCGATCAGCCCCAGCATTTT. This rearrangement joins TRBV30 to TRBJ1-5, with D possibly TRBD1 on 6 matching bases. This CDR3 spans 16 amino acids. CDR1 is GTSNPN, CDR2 SVGIG, per germline (reference sequence). V lost 4 bases to trimming and J lost 5 bases, with 21 bases between them.

CDR3: CSVEGDFGTGELFF. The CDR3, as DNA: TGCAGCGTTGAGGGGGATTTCGGCACCGGGGAGCTGTTTTTT. The J gene is TRBJ2-2, the V gene TRBV29-1; D may be TRBD1 or TRBD2 (5 bases each). Trimming stripped 3 bases from V and 4 bases from J, with 12 bases between. This CDR3 is 14 amino acids long. Germline V lookup: CDR1 SQVTM, CDR2 ANQGSEA.

J is TRBJ2-3 and V is TRBV20-1; D is undetermined. Trimming cost V 3 bases and J 5 bases, with 3 bases left between them. The CDR3 totals 10 residues. Germline V gene sequence: CDR1 DFQATT, CDR2 SNEGSKA (reference sequence). The CDR3 DNA sequence: TGCAGTGCTAGTCAAGATACGCAGTATTTT. As protein: CSASQDTQYF.

In this sample, this clone turned up once. V is TRBV7-6 and J is TRBJ2-3, with TRBD1 as a possible D gene (6 bases). CDR1 is SGHVS, CDR2 FNYEAQ, per germline. This CDR3 is built from 14 residues. V lost 8 bases to trimming and J lost 0 bases, with 12 bases between them. CDR3 loop: CASQTGRSTDTQYF. The CDR3 nucleotides read TGTGCCAGCCAGACAGGTCGTAGCACAGATACGCAGTATTTT.